The TCR beta chain described here comes from a study of blood T cell repertoires in COVID-19. Study-level background: The United States, Italy and Spain were the sources of the acute and convalescent COVID-19 samples. T cells, B-cell-depleted T cells, or PBMCs provided the cDNA or gDNA that served as material.

In the study's own analysis: Reference gene primer amplification yielded estimated nucleated cell counts. Assay: immunoSEQ multiplex PCR; the TCRdb copy retains only in-frame clones and omits some. That table is the source of V, J and clone size, and D and trimming were worked out from the DNA. The repertoire holds approximately 200,000 clones, with about 91% as singletons. The sequence came from a woman between 25 and 40 years old with acute or convalescent COVID-19. The sequenced sample was peripheral blood.

The CDR3 region is CASSLEDAGNTIYF. CDR3 nucleotide sequence: TGTGCCAGCAGCCTGGAGGACGCTGGAAACACCATATATTTT. The chain couples TRBV3-1 (or the pseudogene TRBV3-2) to TRBJ1-3; D is unresolved. CDR3 size: 14 residues. V lost 4 bases to trimming and J lost 2 bases, with 9 bases between them. Germline loops: CDR1 LGHDT, CDR2 YNNKEL (reference sequence).